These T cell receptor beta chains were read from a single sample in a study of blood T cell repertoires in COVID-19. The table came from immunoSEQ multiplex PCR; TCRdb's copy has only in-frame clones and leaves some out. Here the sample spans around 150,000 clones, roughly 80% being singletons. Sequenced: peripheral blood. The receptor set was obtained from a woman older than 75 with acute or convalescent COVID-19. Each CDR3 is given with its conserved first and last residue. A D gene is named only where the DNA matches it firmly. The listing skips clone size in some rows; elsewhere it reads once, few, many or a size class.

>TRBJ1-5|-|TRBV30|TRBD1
CAWSARGQGNQPQHF
TGTGCCTGGAGCGCCAGGGGGCAAGGCAATCAGCCCCAGCATTTT
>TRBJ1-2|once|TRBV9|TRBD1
CASSPTQQGDYGYTF
TGTGCCAGCAGCCCGACCCAACAGGGGGACTATGGCTACACCTTC
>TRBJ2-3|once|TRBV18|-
CASSPQLGASTDTQYF
TGTGCCAGCTCACCTCAACTTGGGGCTAGCACAGATACGCAGTATTTT
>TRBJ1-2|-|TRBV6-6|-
CASRYTSYGYTF
TGTGCCAGCAGATACACATCCTATGGCTACACCTTC
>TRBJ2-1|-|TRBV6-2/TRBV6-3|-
CASSYSIHGGSLHEQFF
TGTGCCAGCAGTTACTCGATTCACGGGGGATCACTTCATGAGCAGTTCTTC
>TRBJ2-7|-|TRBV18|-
CASSPPSGVLYEQYF
TGTGCCAGCTCACCACCCTCAGGGGTCCTCTACGAGCAGTACTTC
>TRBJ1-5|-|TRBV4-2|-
CASSQEAGSGQPQHF
TGTGCCAGCAGCCAAGAGGCAGGGTCTGGGCAGCCCCAGCATTTT
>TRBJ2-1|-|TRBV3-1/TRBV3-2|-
CASSRETTGEQFF
TGTGCCAGCAGCCGAGAAACAACAGGAGAGCAGTTCTTC
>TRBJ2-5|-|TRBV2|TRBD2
CASRKLAGETQYF
TGTGCCAGCAGAAAGCTAGCGGGTGAGACCCAGTACTTC
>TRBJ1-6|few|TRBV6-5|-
CASSFGYSPLHF
TGTGCCAGCAGTTTCGGGTATTCACCCCTCCACTTT
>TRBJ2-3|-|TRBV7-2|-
CASSLAGSTDTQYF
TGTGCCAGCAGCTTAGCCGGGAGCACAGATACGCAGTATTTT
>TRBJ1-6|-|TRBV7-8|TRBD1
CASSQKDRGSPLHF
TGTGCCAGCAGCCAGAAGGACAGGGGATCACCCCTCCACTTT
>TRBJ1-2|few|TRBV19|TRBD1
CASNQIGDRDLNYGYTF
TGTGCCAGTAACCAGATCGGGGACAGGGACCTTAACTATGGCTACACCTTC
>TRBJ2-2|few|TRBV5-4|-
CASSPESSSPGELFF
TGTGCCAGCAGCCCGGAGAGCTCTAGCCCCGGGGAGCTGTTTTTT
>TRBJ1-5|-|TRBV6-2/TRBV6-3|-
CASSFGDLHQPQHF
TGTGCCAGCAGTTTCGGGGATTTGCATCAGCCCCAGCATTTT
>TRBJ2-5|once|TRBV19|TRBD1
CASSIGEGGHVETQYF
TGTGCCAGTAGTATAGGGGAAGGGGGCCATGTGGAGACCCAGTACTTC
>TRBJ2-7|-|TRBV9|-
CASSVGGGGLTYEQYF
TGTGCCAGCAGCGTAGGAGGTGGGGGGTTGACGTACGAGCAGTACTTC
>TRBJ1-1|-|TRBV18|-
CASSPGGFSEAFF
TGTGCCAGCTCACCCGGGGGGTTCTCTGAAGCTTTCTTT
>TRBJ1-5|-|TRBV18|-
CASSSSGLGSNQPQHF
TGTGCCAGCTCATCCTCAGGGCTAGGGAGCAATCAGCCCCAGCATTTT
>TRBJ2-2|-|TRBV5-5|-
CASSLREITNTGELFF
TGTGCCAGCAGCTTGCGAGAAATAACGAACACCGGGGAGCTGTTTTTT
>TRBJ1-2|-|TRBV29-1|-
CSVVPRAGGGYTF
TGCAGCGTTGTGCCCAGGGCGGGGGGTGGCTACACCTTC
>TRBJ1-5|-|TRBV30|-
CAWTLGGAANQPQHF
TGTGCCTGGACCCTTGGGGGGGCCGCCAATCAGCCCCAGCATTTT
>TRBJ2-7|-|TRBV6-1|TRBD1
CASSGTGGGRVSSYEQYF
TGTGCCAGCAGTGGGACAGGGGGCGGAAGGGTTTCTTCCTACGAGCAGTACTTC
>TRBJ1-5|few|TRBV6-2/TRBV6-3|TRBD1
CASSYPGQGGVMDQPQHF
TGTGCCAGCAGTTACCCGGGACAGGGGGGGGTAATGGATCAGCCCCAGCATTTT
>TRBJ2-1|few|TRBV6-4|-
CASRERTDNEQFF
TGTGCCAGCAGGGAACGGACAGACAATGAGCAGTTCTTC
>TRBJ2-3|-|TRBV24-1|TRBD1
CATSDGGQAGPDTQYF
TGTGCCACCAGTGATGGGGGACAGGCCGGCCCAGATACGCAGTATTTT
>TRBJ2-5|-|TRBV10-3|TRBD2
CAISSTSEGETQYF
TGTGCCATCAGTAGTACTAGCGAAGGGGAGACCCAGTACTTC
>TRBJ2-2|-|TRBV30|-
CAWSLVNTGELFF
TGTGCCTGGAGTTTAGTGAACACCGGGGAGCTGTTTTTT
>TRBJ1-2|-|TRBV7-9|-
CASSSNYGYTF
TGTGCCAGCAGCTCGAACTATGGCTACACCTTC
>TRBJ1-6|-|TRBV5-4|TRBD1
CASSPTGSDTYNSPLHF
TGTGCCAGCAGCCCGACAGGGTCTGACACCTATAATTCACCCCTCCACTTT